This T cell receptor beta chain was recovered during a study of blood T cells in healthy people across ages. Combining a sample-barcoded 5' primer with a J-beta primer mix, a second PCR ran for about 7 to 11 cycles. TCRdb redid the calling of the 5' RACE reads with MiXCR, one entry per CDR3 protein. The sample holds approximately 820,000 distinct CDR3 sequences, under 45% seen once. Investigators took around 11 milliliters of peripheral blood from every donor. They isolated at least 6 million PBMCs from each sample. CDR3 length equals 15 residues. Germline values: CDR1 SGHTA, CDR2 FQGNSA. The sequence derives from a man between 60 and 75 years old in good health. The sample comprised blood. This rearrangement joins TRBV7-2 to TRBJ2-1, with a weak D call TRBD1 (6 bases). TRBJ2-7 explains the end of the DNA better; the J call may be wrong. The DNA for the CDR3 is TGTGCCAGCAGCTTGGCTCAGGGGAAAGGGGACGAGCAGTACTTC. As protein: CASSLAQGKGDEQYF.